This is a list of T cell receptor beta chains from one sample in a study of STAT5B mutations in CD4+ large granular lymphocyte leukemia. Clones were read by immunoSEQ multiplex PCR, and TCRdb kept only the in-frame ones, dropping some. The sample shows 30,000 to 40,000 clones, more than 60% of them seen only once. The source material was CD4+ T cells from blood buffy coats. Receptors originate from a human donor in good health. Both conserved end residues are trimmed from each CDR3. The order of the fields is CDR3 protein, clone size, D gene, V gene, J gene. A D gene is named only where the DNA matches it firmly. Clone size, where shown, is once, few, many, or a class for clones that have expanded.

ASSPSGTSFYEQY	-	TRBD2	TRBV18	TRBJ2-7
ASRPGLADDEQF	-	TRBD2	TRBV7-2	TRBJ2-1
ASSPLAGENNEQF	few	TRBD2	TRBV18	TRBJ2-1
ASSLGGQGRETQY	-	TRBD1	TRBV11-3	TRBJ2-5
ATSRTSGGNEQF	-	TRBD2	TRBV15	TRBJ2-1
ATSRGRGQETQY	-	-	TRBV15	TRBJ2-5
ASSPSINRGLHSGNTIY	-	TRBD1	TRBV7-9	TRBJ1-3
ASSRTGGEKLF	-	TRBD1	TRBV9	TRBJ1-4
ASSQDRSTDTQY	-	-	TRBV4-3	TRBJ2-3
ASSQGESPLH	-	TRBD1	TRBV7-9	TRBJ1-6
ASSLGQGPQETQY	once	TRBD1	TRBV5-8	TRBJ2-5
ASSHQGDSGYT	few	-	TRBV4-3	TRBJ1-2
ASGRTSGGNEQF	-	TRBD2	TRBV7-6	TRBJ2-1
ASSPTDGNNNEQF	-	-	TRBV4-1	TRBJ2-1
ASSQDLRLSETQY	-	-	TRBV4-3	TRBJ2-5
ASSQVAGGPGETQY	-	TRBD2	TRBV5-1	TRBJ2-5
ASSPQSNTDTQY	few	-	TRBV18	TRBJ2-3
ASSLNVGMVAF	-	-	TRBV13	TRBJ1-1
ASGLGFYEQF	-	-	TRBV6-4	TRBJ2-1
SVDGTSSGSEQF	-	TRBD2	TRBV29-1	TRBJ2-1
ASSLDRGRNSPLH	-	TRBD1	TRBV5-1	TRBJ1-6
ASSLTGLTGNTIY	-	-	TRBV7-3	TRBJ1-3
ASSEDSGANVLT	once	-	TRBV2	TRBJ2-6
ASSPGSGRGDTQY	-	TRBD2	TRBV4-1	TRBJ2-3
ASSMAGGAPETQY	-	TRBD2	TRBV19	TRBJ2-5
ASSLESYGNGYT	-	-	TRBV5-1	TRBJ1-2
ASSQDGGMGNQPQH	-	-	TRBV4-1	TRBJ1-5
ASSTGLSTDRYEQY	-	-	TRBV9	TRBJ2-7
ASSYGWQNSPLH	-	-	TRBV6-5	TRBJ1-6
ASSEEIGGKSEQY	few	-	TRBV2	TRBJ2-7
ASSATSGGAADTQY	-	TRBD2	TRBV7-7	TRBJ2-3
ASSEAGGWDSYEQY	-	TRBD1	TRBV25-1	TRBJ2-7
ASSGPGTRWTQY	-	-	TRBV5-1	TRBJ2-5
ASSSTGMNTEAF	-	-	TRBV18	TRBJ1-1
ASSIEGVGRAKNIQY	-	TRBD2	TRBV19	TRBJ2-4
ASSPPGKTQY	few	-	TRBV18	TRBJ2-5
ASSQQTGGGTEAF	-	TRBD1	TRBV6-1	TRBJ1-1
ASSPRLAENTGELF	once	TRBD2	TRBV18	TRBJ2-2
ASSRSRTGGGCEQY	-	TRBD1	TRBV28	TRBJ2-7
ASMGSIMNTEAF	-	-	TRBV27	TRBJ1-1
ASSPKPGLAVSGANVLT	-	TRBD2	TRBV5-4	TRBJ2-6
ASSFGAGYGYT	few	-	TRBV5-4	TRBJ1-2
ASSQETSGGPPY	-	TRBD2	TRBV4-2	TRBJ2-3
ASSRGHDQETQY	-	-	TRBV7-7	TRBJ2-5
ASSIIGTGGETQY	-	TRBD1	TRBV19	TRBJ2-5
ASSQLLAGGYNEQF	-	TRBD2	TRBV14	TRBJ2-1
ASKGVGGYT	once	-	TRBV6-5	TRBJ1-2
ASSTIQGTDTQY	-	-	TRBV6-5	TRBJ2-3
ASSLVTGGTEAF	-	TRBD1	TRBV7-9	TRBJ1-1
ASSVGPVPDSEQF	few	-	TRBV9	TRBJ2-1
ASSHRDRVVNEQF	-	TRBD1	TRBV19	TRBJ2-1
ASTGGGFYEQY	once	TRBD2	TRBV28	TRBJ2-7
ASSQIGTWLGTDTQY	-	-	TRBV7-9	TRBJ2-3
AISALEGTDTQY	-	-	TRBV10-3	TRBJ2-3
ASSEEGLAGNEQF	-	TRBD2	TRBV7-6	TRBJ2-1
ASSWDSWGETQY	-	-	TRBV6-6	TRBJ2-5
ASSWGGGRETQY	-	-	TRBV27	TRBJ2-5
ASRLQGSGNTIY	-	-	TRBV28	TRBJ1-3
ASSPQWGNTDTQY	-	-	TRBV7-2	TRBJ2-3